The 26 T cell receptor beta chains given below trace back to one sample, sequenced in a study of blood T cells in healthy people across ages (dated by TCRdb to 2013 to 2016). The receptor library was made with 5' RACE. The reads were generated on an Illumina HiSeq 2500. A second PCR of about 7 to 12 cycles was run with a J-beta primer mix and a sample-barcoded 5' primer. TCRdb itself trimmed the public reads at Q25 with fastp, ran MiXCR and retained productive beta chains. A single entry per CDR3 protein holds the most common genes and DNA from its merged rows. This sample lists 950,000 to 1,200,000 distinct CDR3 sequences; under 40% were detected once. About an eighth of the sample is held by the ten biggest clonotypes. Sequencing was carried out using blood. These receptors originate from a man aged 18 to 29 in good health.

The chain has TRBV9 and TRBJ1-1; a possible D gene is TRBD1 (5 bases). CDR1 SGDLS and CDR2 YYNGEE come from the germline V gene. The CDR3 covers 15 residues. V was shortened by 5 bases and J by 0 bases, with 14 bases between the two germline ends. CDR3: CASRLTDRMNTEAFF. DNA for the CDR3: TGTGCCAGCAGGTTGACTGACAGAATGAACACTGAAGCTTTCTTT.

This clonotype has just one count. The V call is TRBV7-2, the J call TRBJ2-1, with a possible D match to TRBD2 (6 bases). V shed 2 bases and J shed 7 bases, with 12 bases lying between them. Germline lookup yields CDR1 SGHTA and CDR2 FQGNSA. CDR3 length: 14 residues. CDR3 region: CASSLRDGGNEQFF. CDR3 DNA sequence: TGTGCCAGCAGCTTACGGGACGGGGGAAATGAGCAGTTCTTC.

This clonotype was observed a handful of times. The CDR3 spells CASSQGNRTNEKLFF. The CDR3 DNA follows: TGTGCCAGCAGCCAAGGAAACAGAACTAATGAAAAACTGTTTTTT. This sequence joins TRBV14 and TRBJ1-4; no clear D. CDR3 length: 15 residues. The germline V and J ends were trimmed by 1 base and 1 base, with 7 bases remaining between them. Germline V lookup: CDR1 SGHDN, CDR2 FVKESK.

This clonotype appeared a few times. V gene TRBV24-1 combines with J gene TRBJ2-7, with D tentatively TRBD1 (5 bases). This CDR3 spans 15 amino acids. V shed 2 bases and J shed 5 bases, with 15 bases lying between them. From germline, CDR1 is KGHDR and CDR2 SFDVKD. In DNA, the CDR3 is TGTGCCACCAGTGATTCCCTTGGACATATTCACGAGCAGTACTTC. Amino acid sequence: CATSDSLGHIHEQYF.

The chain has TRBV24-1 and TRBJ2-3, with D perhaps matching TRBD2 (6 bases). This CDR3 comprises 14 residues. Germline values: CDR1 KGHDR, CDR2 SFDVKD. V was pared by 4 bases and J by 3 bases, with 10 bases between. The CDR3: CATSDPRGTDTQYF. The CDR3 bases are TGTGCCACCAGTGACCCCCGGGGGACAGATACGCAGTATTTT.

The chain employs TRBV20-1 and TRBJ2-1, with D unresolved. The DNA matches TRBJ2-7 better at its end, which makes the J call doubtful. The CDR3 extends over 14 amino acids. CDR1 and CDR2 from the germline V gene are DFQATT and SNEGSKA (reference sequence). The CDR3 spells CSARVRSSYNEQYF. The CDR3 DNA follows: TGCAGTGCTAGAGTCAGGAGCTCCTACAATGAGCAGTACTTC.

The genes are TRBV18 and TRBJ2-7; TRBD1 agrees at 8 bases. Germline trimming cut 8 bases from V and 0 bases from J; bases unmatched to any gene: 9. There are 15 residues in the CDR3. Per the germline V gene, CDR1 is KGHSH and CDR2 is LQKENI. CDR3 loop: CASASTGVGSYEQYF. CDR3 nucleotides: TGTGCCAGCGCATCGACAGGGGTCGGCTCCTACGAGCAGTACTTC.

This clonotype was detected only a few times. The V gene is TRBV9, the J gene TRBJ2-1; 14 bases are shared with TRBD2. CDR1 and CDR2 (germline): SGDLS, YYNGEE. V gave up 3 bases and J gave up 4 bases; unmatched junction bases: 6. The CDR3 has 17 amino acids. In DNA form, the CDR3 reads TGTGCCAGCAGCGACGGGACTAGCGGGGGCCGATACAATGAGCAGTTCTTC. Amino acid sequence: CASSDGTSGGRYNEQFF.

DNA for the CDR3: TGTGCCAGCAGTTTATCCGGGGTGGGGGGCTACACCTTC. Translated, it gives CASSLSGVGGYTF. The chain is built from TRBV12-3 or TRBV12-4 and TRBJ1-2, with D uncertain. V lost 2 bases, J lost 8 bases, and 12 bases lay in between. The CDR3 runs to 13 residues.

This clonotype was picked up one time. The rearrangement uses TRBV5-6 and TRBJ1-1; no definite D call. Trimming removed 1 base at V and 2 bases at J, with 12 bases between. Germline V gives CDR1 SGHDT, CDR2 YYEEEE. The CDR3 is 15 residues long. The CDR3 sequence is CASSLISLSNTEAFF. The CDR3 DNA sequence: TGTGCCAGCAGCTTGATCTCATTATCCAACACTGAAGCTTTCTTT.

As for this clonotype: Being one base from a much bigger clone, this may be a read error. The chain employs TRBV12-3 or TRBV12-4 and TRBJ2-3; D may be TRBD2 (6 bases). V lost 7 bases to trimming and J lost 3 bases, with 20 bases between them. The CDR3 contains 16 residues. The DNA of the CDR3 is TGTGCCAGCATCCTCGGAGGAGGGGCGATAACAGATACGCAGTATTTT. This translates into CASILGGGAITDTQYF.

This clonotype was counted once. The chain couples TRBV20-1 to TRBJ1-1; no reliable D call. The length of the CDR3 is 14 residues. V lost 0 bases, J lost 4 bases, and 12 bases lay in between. Germline loops: CDR1 DFQATT, CDR2 SNEGSKA (reference sequence). CDR3 bases: TGCAGTGCTAGAGATCTCTCAGGACCCACTGAAGCTTTCTTT. It specifies CSARDLSGPTEAFF.

J is TRBJ2-5 and V is TRBV5-6, with D maybe TRBD2 (5 bases). The J call is doubtful: the DNA matches TRBJ2-7 better. The CDR3 length is 15 residues. CDR1 is SGHDT, CDR2 YYEEEE, per germline. CDR3 in amino acids: CASSLAGLAVYEQYF. In DNA, the CDR3 is TGTGCCAGCAGCTTGGCAGGACTGGCGGTCTACGAGCAGTACTTC.

This clonotype was counted a few times. The J gene is TRBJ2-1, the V gene TRBV7-8; perhaps TRBD2 as D (6 bases). The CDR3 contains 15 residues. Germline loops: CDR1 SGHVS, CDR2 FQNEAQ. V lost 5 bases, J lost 8 bases, and 19 bases lay in between. This chain's CDR3 is CASSQRLGRPDEQFF. The CDR3 nucleotides read TGTGCCAGCAGCCAACGACTAGGGCGGCCTGATGAGCAGTTCTTC.

This chain connects TRBV4-3 to TRBJ2-5, with 8 bases matching TRBD1. V dropped 0 bases and J dropped 2; count of bases not matched to a gene: 2. Germline assignment: CDR1 LGHNA and CDR2 YSLEER. There are 15 residues in the CDR3. The CDR3 here is CASSQEDRAQETQYF. Here the CDR3 DNA reads TGCGCCAGCAGCCAAGAGGACAGGGCACAAGAGACCCAGTACTTC.

The chain joins TRBV25-1 to TRBJ2-3, with 8 nucleotides matching TRBD1. Germline CDR1 is MGHDK and CDR2 is SYGVNS. The CDR3 is 16 amino acids. With 3 bases clipped from V and 4 bases from J, the junction kept 9 bases outside the gene matches. The CDR3 spells CASSEGQVYLADTQYF. Here the CDR3 DNA reads TGTGCCAGCAGTGAGGGACAGGTCTATCTGGCAGATACGCAGTATTTT. The whole variable domain, remainder taken from reference TRBV25-1 and TRBJ2-3, is EADIYQTPRYLVIGTGKKITLECSQTMGHDKMYWYQQDPGMELHLIHYSYGVNSTEKGDLSSESTVSRIRTEHFPLTLESARPSHTSQYLCASSEGQVYLADTQYFGPGTRLTVL.

This clonotype has just a few counts. The chain carries TRBV9 and TRBJ1-1, with a possible D match to TRBD1 (6 bases). CDR3 length equals 13 residues. Trimming stripped 2 bases from V and 7 bases from J, with 12 bases between. Germline V gives CDR1 SGDLS, CDR2 YYNGEE. This chain's CDR3 is CASSVSPGVEAFF. CDR3 nucleotide sequence: TGTGCCAGCAGCGTTTCCCCAGGGGTTGAAGCTTTCTTT.

The rearrangement uses TRBV7-2 and TRBJ2-4, with D unresolved. Germline loops: CDR1 SGHTA, CDR2 FQGNSA. This CDR3 has 14 residues. Between the trimmed V and J ends, which lost 1 base and 0 bases, there was a span of 4 bases. CDR3 DNA: TGTGCCAGCAGCTTAGGGTCAGCCAAAAACATTCAGTACTTC. Amino acid sequence: CASSLGSAKNIQYF.

This clonotype was counted between two and nine times. The chain has TRBV12-3 or TRBV12-4 and TRBJ1-5, with 7 nucleotides matching TRBD1. This CDR3 region has 17 residues. Trimming cost V 4 bases and J 2 bases; bases outside gene matches: 11. In DNA, the CDR3 is TGTGCCAGCAGTTCAGGGGGGGATCGGAAAGGCAATCAGCCCCAGCATTTT. It translates to CASSSGGDRKGNQPQHF.

This clonotype occurred a few times. The chain joins TRBV27 to TRBJ2-7; possibly TRBD1 for D (6 bases). The CDR3 consists of 15 residues. V lost 2 bases to trimming and J lost 2 bases, with 13 bases between them. The germline V gene has CDR1 MNHEY and CDR2 SMNVEV (reference sequence). CDR3 DNA: TGTGCCAGCAGTTTAAAGGCAGGGGCGCCCTACGAGCAGTACTTC. It is translated as CASSLKAGAPYEQYF.

The table lists this clonotype with a few counts. The chain has TRBV5-6 and TRBJ2-1; no clear D. The CDR3 is 14 amino acids. Deletions cut 2 bases from V and 5 bases from J, with 11 bases between. Germline values: CDR1 SGHDT, CDR2 YYEEEE. The CDR3 loop reads CASSFQATDNEQFF. The CDR3 DNA reads as TGTGCCAGCAGCTTCCAGGCCACGGACAATGAGCAGTTCTTC.

The chain joins TRBV6-2 or TRBV6-3 to TRBJ2-5; D may be TRBD2 (5 bases). Germline CDR1 reads MNHEY; CDR2 reads SVGEGT. The CDR3 runs to 15 residues. V was trimmed by 3 bases and J by 3 bases, leaving 14 bases between them. CDR3 region: CASSYPQRNKETQYF. CDR3 coding DNA: TGTGCCAGCAGTTATCCCCAGCGGAATAAAGAGACCCAGTACTTC.

This clonotype appeared a few times. Here the CDR3 reads CASSLSRGGYGYTF. CDR3 nucleotide sequence: TGTGCCAGCAGCTTGAGCAGGGGAGGCTATGGCTACACCTTC. This chain joins TRBV7-2 and TRBJ1-2; D may be TRBD1 (6 bases). The CDR3 consists of 14 residues. CDR1 SGHTA and CDR2 FQGNSA come from the germline V gene. Trimming left V 3 bases short and J 4 bases short, with 12 bases between.

The rearrangement joins TRBV5-1 to TRBJ2-4; 8 bases line up with TRBD2. The CDR3 is 16 residues long. The germline gives CDR1 SGHRS, CDR2 YFSETQ. J lost 3 bases, V lost 3 bases, and 8 bases had no gene match. CDR3 coding DNA: TGCGCCAGCAGCTCTGGCCCCAGCGGGGGCAAAAACATTCAGTACTTC. Protein: CASSSGPSGGKNIQYF.

This clonotype has a count of ten or more. This chain joins TRBV4-2 and TRBJ1-5, with 10 bases aligning to TRBD1. CDR1 is LGHNA, CDR2 YNFKEQ, per germline. J was trimmed by 5 bases and V by 3 bases; bases with no gene match: 4. There are 15 residues in the CDR3. The CDR3 loop reads CASSQGTGAYQPQHF. CDR3 DNA sequence: TGTGCCAGCAGCCAGGGGACAGGGGCGTATCAGCCCCAGCATTTT.

J is TRBJ2-7 and V is TRBV30; 7 positions match TRBD2. The J call is doubtful: the DNA matches TRBJ2-4 better. This CDR3 is 11 amino acids long. The germline V gene has CDR1 GTSNPN and CDR2 SVGIG (reference sequence). CDR3 nucleotide sequence: TGTGGGGGAGGGAAGAAAAACATTCAGTACTTC. Protein product: CGGGKKNIQYF.